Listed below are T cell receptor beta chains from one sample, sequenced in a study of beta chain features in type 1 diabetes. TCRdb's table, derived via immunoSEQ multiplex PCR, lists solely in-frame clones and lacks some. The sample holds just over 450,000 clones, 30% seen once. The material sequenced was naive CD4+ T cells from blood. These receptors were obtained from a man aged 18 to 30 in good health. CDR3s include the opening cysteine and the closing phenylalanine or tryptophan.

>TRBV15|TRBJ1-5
CATSRDYKNQPQHF
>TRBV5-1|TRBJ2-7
CASSLARNEQYF
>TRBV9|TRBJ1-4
CASSASSEKLFF
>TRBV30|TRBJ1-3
CAWGRQGAGNTIYF
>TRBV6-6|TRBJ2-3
CASSPGTFSTDTQYF
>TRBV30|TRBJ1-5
CAWNQREYRPQHF
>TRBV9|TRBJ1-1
CASSVKDTEAFF
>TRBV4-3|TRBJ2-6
CASSLRTGYSGANVLTF
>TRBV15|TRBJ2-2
CATSRDRRLATGELFF
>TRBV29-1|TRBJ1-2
CSDEGVSGGYTF
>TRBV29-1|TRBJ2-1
CSVDPFYNEQFF
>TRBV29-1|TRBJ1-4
CSVATATGGKLFF
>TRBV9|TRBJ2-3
CASSGQTSDTQYF
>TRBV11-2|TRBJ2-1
CASSMTRGTDGEQFF
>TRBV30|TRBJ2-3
CAWRSGDTQYF
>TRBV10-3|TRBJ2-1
CATTGQSPYNEQFF
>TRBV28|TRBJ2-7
CASSFGGVGYEQYF
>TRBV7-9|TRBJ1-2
CASSRVGRGSGYTF
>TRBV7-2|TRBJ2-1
CASRLGGNEQFF
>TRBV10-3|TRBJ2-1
CAIRRETSDHNEQFF
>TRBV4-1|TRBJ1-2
CASSQDSHRANYGYTF
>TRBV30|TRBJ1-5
CAWKVWSGEFQPQHF
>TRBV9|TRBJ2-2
CASSVTGLPGELFF
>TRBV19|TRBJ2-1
CASSIGLSGRIYNEQFF
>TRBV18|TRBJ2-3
CASSPGLGEADTQYF
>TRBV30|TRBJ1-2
CAWSQASNYGYTF
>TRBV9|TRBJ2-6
CASSVLGSGANVLTF
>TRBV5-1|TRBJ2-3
CASSSRRGREHTDTQYF
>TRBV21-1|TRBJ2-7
CASANQRGTYEQYF
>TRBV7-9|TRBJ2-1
CASTRLGVYNEQFF
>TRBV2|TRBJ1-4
CASSDNFGGASEKLFF
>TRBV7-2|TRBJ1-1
CASSSDPNTEAFF
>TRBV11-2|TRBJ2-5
CASSLALERETQYF
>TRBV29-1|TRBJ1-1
CSVDLTNRGFGTEAFF
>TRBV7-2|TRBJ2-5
CASSLPWGWQTQYF
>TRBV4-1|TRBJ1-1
CASSPQVGNTEAFF
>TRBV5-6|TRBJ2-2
CASSELGSAYDTGELFF
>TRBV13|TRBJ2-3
CASSLTLWGGGTDTQYF
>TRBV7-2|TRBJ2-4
CASSPTIMGAKNIQYF
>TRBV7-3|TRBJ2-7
CASSPGTSGRFEQYF
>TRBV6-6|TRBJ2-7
CASTGGTGRYEQYF
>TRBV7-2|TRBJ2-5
CASSRRTSGTLQETQYF
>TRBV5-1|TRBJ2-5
CASSAGTAEETQYF
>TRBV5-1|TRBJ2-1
CASSLAGTGRIRHSEQFF
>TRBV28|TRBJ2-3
CASSIRTDTQYF
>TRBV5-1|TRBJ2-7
CASSLAADPIYEQYF
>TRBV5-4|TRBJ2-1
CASSLGLAGEGYNEQFF
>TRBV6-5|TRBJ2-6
CASGFRSGANVLTF
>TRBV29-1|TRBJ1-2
CSVLFYGYTF
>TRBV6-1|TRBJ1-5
CASSDGQGRQPQHF
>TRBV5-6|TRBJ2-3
CASSPPTSNTQYF
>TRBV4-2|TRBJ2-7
CASSQMGKNERHEQYF
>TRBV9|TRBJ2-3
CASSVGPSGRTDTQYF
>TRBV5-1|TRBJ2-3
CASSSPPGQGAGDTQYF
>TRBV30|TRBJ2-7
CAWSSSYEQYF